Listed below are T cell receptor beta chains from one sample, sequenced in a study of cytomegalovirus exposure and HLA in healthy donors. Sequencing used immunoSEQ multiplex PCR; TCRdb keeps in-frame clones, though not all of them. The sample consists of some 81,000 clones, 60% to 75% of them appearing once. The source material was PBMCs. These TCRs come from a woman aged 40 to 50 in good health and CMV-seropositive. Both conserved end residues are part of each CDR3. Fields, in order: clone size, J gene, V gene, D gene, CDR3 protein, CDR3 DNA. A D gene is named only where the DNA matches it firmly. Size values are once, few and many counts, or a class for expanded clones, and some rows have none.

abundance: few
j_gene: TRBJ1-5
v_gene: TRBV6-1
d_gene: -
CDR3aa: CASTGRVTQPQHF
CDR3nt: TGTGCCAGCACCGGCAGGGTCACTCAGCCCCAGCATTTT

abundance: few
j_gene: TRBJ1-1
v_gene: TRBV6-1
d_gene: -
CDR3aa: CASSELEETQAFF
CDR3nt: TGTGCCAGCAGTGAATTGGAGGAAACACAAGCTTTCTTT

abundance: once
j_gene: TRBJ1-6
v_gene: TRBV27
d_gene: -
CDR3aa: CASSLSVQGFSPLHF
CDR3nt: TGTGCCAGCAGTTTATCGGTACAGGGCTTCTCACCCCTCCACTTT

abundance: -
j_gene: TRBJ2-7
v_gene: TRBV5-1
d_gene: TRBD2
CDR3aa: CASSLRTSGIRSFYEQYF
CDR3nt: TGCGCCAGCAGCTTGAGGACTAGCGGGATCCGTTCCTTCTACGAGCAGTACTTC

abundance: -
j_gene: TRBJ2-7
v_gene: TRBV4-1
d_gene: -
CDR3aa: CASSPLAADSYEQYF
CDR3nt: TGCGCCAGCAGCCCCCTTGCGGCGGACTCCTACGAGCAGTACTTC

abundance: few
j_gene: TRBJ2-6
v_gene: TRBV4-1
d_gene: TRBD2
CDR3aa: CASSPWAGAFSGANVLTF
CDR3nt: TGCGCCAGCAGCCCCTGGGCGGGAGCGTTCTCTGGGGCCAACGTCCTGACTTTC

abundance: -
j_gene: TRBJ1-5
v_gene: TRBV7-2
d_gene: TRBD1
CDR3aa: CASSLGTGNVQPQHF
CDR3nt: TGTGCCAGCAGCTTAGGGACAGGGAATGTTCAGCCCCAGCATTTT

abundance: -
j_gene: TRBJ2-7
v_gene: TRBV11-2
d_gene: TRBD1
CDR3aa: CASSSGTGGVYEQYF
CDR3nt: TGTGCCAGCAGCTCAGGGACAGGGGGCGTCTACGAGCAGTACTTC

abundance: -
j_gene: TRBJ2-7
v_gene: TRBV20-1
d_gene: TRBD1
CDR3aa: CIGPGQTYF
CDR3nt: TGCATCGGTCCGGGACAGACGTACTTC

abundance: -
j_gene: TRBJ2-3
v_gene: TRBV7-9
d_gene: -
CDR3aa: CASSSMTDTSTDTQYF
CDR3nt: TGTGCCAGCAGCTCCATGACAGACACTAGCACAGATACGCAGTATTTT

abundance: -
j_gene: TRBJ2-3
v_gene: TRBV10-1
d_gene: TRBD2
CDR3aa: CASSPSGRSDTQYF
CDR3nt: TGCGCCAGCAGCCCTAGCGGGAGATCAGATACGCAGTATTTT

abundance: -
j_gene: TRBJ2-5
v_gene: TRBV19
d_gene: -
CDR3aa: CASSIDHGGGGQETQYF
CDR3nt: TGTGCCAGTAGTATAGATCATGGGGGCGGAGGACAAGAGACCCAGTACTTC

abundance: -
j_gene: TRBJ2-7
v_gene: TRBV19
d_gene: -
CDR3aa: CATSTGYSEQYF
CDR3nt: TGTGCCACCTCCACGGGGTATAGCGAGCAGTACTTC

abundance: -
j_gene: TRBJ2-7
v_gene: TRBV6-5
d_gene: -
CDR3aa: CACGTTYEQYF
CDR3nt: TGTGCCTGCGGGACCACCTACGAGCAGTACTTC

abundance: -
j_gene: TRBJ1-1
v_gene: TRBV5-1
d_gene: -
CDR3aa: CASSLELDTEAFF
CDR3nt: TGCGCCAGCAGCTTGGAGCTGGACACTGAAGCTTTCTTT

abundance: -
j_gene: TRBJ2-5
v_gene: TRBV5-1
d_gene: -
CDR3aa: CASSLEYGGETQYF
CDR3nt: TGCGCCAGCAGCTTGGAATACGGGGGAGAGACCCAGTACTTC

abundance: few
j_gene: TRBJ2-5
v_gene: TRBV19
d_gene: -
CDR3aa: CASSIATGSFQETQYF
CDR3nt: TGTGCCAGTAGTATAGCTACAGGGAGTTTCCAAGAGACCCAGTACTTC

abundance: few
j_gene: TRBJ1-1
v_gene: TRBV7-3
d_gene: -
CDR3aa: CASSLTFTGNTEAFF
CDR3nt: TGTGCCAGCAGCTTAACCTTTACAGGGAACACTGAAGCTTTCTTT

abundance: few
j_gene: TRBJ1-2
v_gene: TRBV6-5
d_gene: TRBD1
CDR3aa: CASKGQGVSGYTF
CDR3nt: TGTGCCAGCAAGGGACAGGGGGTCTCTGGCTACACCTTC

abundance: -
j_gene: TRBJ2-1
v_gene: TRBV28
d_gene: TRBD2
CDR3aa: CASSFSGGGSYNEQFF
CDR3nt: TGTGCCAGCAGCTTTTCTGGCGGGGGCTCCTACAATGAGCAGTTCTTC

abundance: few
j_gene: TRBJ1-5
v_gene: TRBV6-1
d_gene: -
CDR3aa: CASSAVNGNQPQHF
CDR3nt: TGTGCCAGCAGTGCCGTAAACGGGAATCAGCCCCAGCATTTT

abundance: -
j_gene: TRBJ2-7
v_gene: TRBV7-9
d_gene: -
CDR3aa: CASSPTRDSYEQYF
CDR3nt: TGTGCCAGCAGCCCAACCCGAGACAGCTACGAGCAGTACTTC

abundance: few
j_gene: TRBJ1-4
v_gene: TRBV5-4
d_gene: -
CDR3aa: CASSRRGNEKLFF
CDR3nt: TGTGCCAGCAGCCGGAGGGGTAATGAAAAACTGTTTTTT

abundance: -
j_gene: TRBJ2-3
v_gene: TRBV5-1
d_gene: -
CDR3aa: CASKVGHTDTQYF
CDR3nt: TGCGCCAGCAAGGTGGGGCACACAGATACGCAGTATTTT

abundance: -
j_gene: TRBJ2-2
v_gene: TRBV4-2
d_gene: TRBD2
CDR3aa: CASSQDSRTSGGATGELFF
CDR3nt: TGTGCCAGCAGCCAAGATAGCAGGACTAGCGGGGGGGCCACCGGGGAGCTGTTTTTT

abundance: few
j_gene: TRBJ2-2
v_gene: TRBV7-9
d_gene: -
CDR3aa: CASSFIPKARNTGELFF
CDR3nt: TGTGCCAGCAGCTTTATCCCGAAAGCGCGGAACACCGGGGAGCTGTTTTTT

abundance: -
j_gene: TRBJ2-3
v_gene: TRBV5-6
d_gene: -
CDR3aa: CASSLAEAGKDTQYF
CDR3nt: TGTGCCAGCAGCTTGGCCGAAGCAGGGAAAGATACGCAGTATTTT

abundance: -
j_gene: TRBJ1-4
v_gene: TRBV10-2
d_gene: TRBD1
CDR3aa: CASRSQGASISNEKLFF
CDR3nt: TGCGCCAGCAGGTCCCAGGGGGCGTCGATTTCTAATGAAAAACTGTTTTTT

abundance: -
j_gene: TRBJ2-7
v_gene: TRBV5-1
d_gene: TRBD2
CDR3aa: CASSLGTSGGLYEQYF
CDR3nt: TGCGCCAGCAGCTTGGGGACTAGCGGGGGGTTATACGAGCAGTACTTC

abundance: -
j_gene: TRBJ2-6
v_gene: TRBV9
d_gene: -
CDR3aa: CASSPATGTGANVLTF
CDR3nt: TGTGCCAGCAGCCCAGCTACAGGGACTGGGGCCAACGTCCTGACTTTC

abundance: -
j_gene: TRBJ1-4
v_gene: TRBV30
d_gene: -
CDR3aa: CAWSPGVREKLFF
CDR3nt: TGTGCCTGGAGTCCGGGAGTCCGGGAAAAACTGTTTTTT

abundance: -
j_gene: TRBJ2-3
v_gene: TRBV6-5
d_gene: TRBD1
CDR3aa: CASTSNRGTDTQYF
CDR3nt: TGTGCCAGCACCTCGAACAGGGGTACAGATACGCAGTATTTT

abundance: -
j_gene: TRBJ2-7
v_gene: TRBV25-1
d_gene: TRBD2
CDR3aa: CASSESYTTSGTYEQYF
CDR3nt: TGTGCCAGCAGTGAATCTTATACGACTAGCGGGACCTACGAGCAGTACTTC

abundance: once
j_gene: TRBJ1-1
v_gene: TRBV14
d_gene: -
CDR3aa: CASSPTLRDNTEAFF
CDR3nt: TGTGCCAGCAGCCCGACCCTCAGGGATAACACTGAAGCTTTCTTT

abundance: few
j_gene: TRBJ2-7
v_gene: TRBV6-6
d_gene: TRBD2
CDR3aa: CASRASGGAYEQYF
CDR3nt: TGTGCCAGCAGAGCTAGCGGGGGGGCCTACGAGCAGTACTTC

abundance: -
j_gene: TRBJ2-7
v_gene: TRBV30
d_gene: TRBD1
CDR3aa: CACNRGPYEQYF
CDR3nt: TGTGCCTGTAACAGGGGACCCTACGAGCAGTACTTC

abundance: -
j_gene: TRBJ1-1
v_gene: TRBV15
d_gene: -
CDR3aa: CATSSGVATEAFF
CDR3nt: TGTGCCACCAGCAGCGGGGTCGCCACTGAAGCTTTCTTT

abundance: once
j_gene: TRBJ2-2
v_gene: TRBV7-6
d_gene: TRBD1
CDR3aa: CASSTGTVNTGELFF
CDR3nt: TGTGCCAGCAGCACCGGGACAGTGAACACCGGGGAGCTGTTTTTT

abundance: -
j_gene: TRBJ2-1
v_gene: TRBV11-3
d_gene: TRBD1
CDR3aa: CASSFSHRGYYNEQFF
CDR3nt: TGTGCCAGCAGCTTCTCCCACAGGGGGTACTACAATGAGCAGTTCTTC

abundance: few
j_gene: TRBJ2-7
v_gene: TRBV30
d_gene: -
CDR3aa: CAWSPGRAIIDEQYF
CDR3nt: TGTGCCTGGAGTCCAGGCAGGGCAATTATTGACGAGCAGTACTTC

abundance: few
j_gene: TRBJ2-1
v_gene: TRBV7-2
d_gene: -
CDR3aa: CASSLDGSSYNEQFF
CDR3nt: TGTGCCAGCAGCTTAGACGGGAGCTCCTACAATGAGCAGTTCTTC

abundance: -
j_gene: TRBJ2-5
v_gene: TRBV5-4
d_gene: TRBD2
CDR3aa: CASSLGLAGSQETQYF
CDR3nt: TGTGCCAGCAGCTTGGGACTAGCGGGCAGCCAAGAGACCCAGTACTTC

abundance: -
j_gene: TRBJ2-5
v_gene: TRBV4-3
d_gene: -
CDR3aa: CASSQDRGIRLQETQYF
CDR3nt: TGCGCCAGCAGCCAAGATCGCGGGATTCGCTTACAAGAGACCCAGTACTTC

abundance: -
j_gene: TRBJ1-6
v_gene: TRBV7-2
d_gene: -
CDR3aa: CASSLVGHSPLHF
CDR3nt: TGTGCCAGCAGCTTAGTGGGGCATTCACCCCTCCACTTT

abundance: -
j_gene: TRBJ1-2
v_gene: TRBV19
d_gene: -
CDR3aa: CASTAGRQRYGYTF
CDR3nt: TGTGCCAGTACCGCAGGGCGACAGCGCTATGGCTACACCTTC

abundance: -
j_gene: TRBJ1-2
v_gene: TRBV7-9
d_gene: -
CDR3aa: CASSLTGTNYGYTF
CDR3nt: TGTGCCAGCAGCCTGACAGGAACTAACTATGGCTACACCTTC

abundance: once
j_gene: TRBJ1-2
v_gene: TRBV10-3
d_gene: TRBD1
CDR3aa: CAISEPGRGPNYGYTF
CDR3nt: TGTGCCATCAGTGAGCCGGGAAGGGGGCCCAACTATGGCTACACCTTC

abundance: -
j_gene: TRBJ1-4
v_gene: TRBV5-4
d_gene: -
CDR3aa: CASSLSAGGEKLFF
CDR3nt: TGTGCCAGCAGCTTGAGTGCTGGGGGCGAAAAACTGTTTTTT